This T cell receptor (beta chain) comes out of a study of beta chain features in type 1 diabetes. CDR1 is SGHDT, CDR2 YYEEEE, per germline. The CDR3 runs to 15 residues. V lost 4 bases and J 1 base, leaving 9 bases between the germline ends. Based on CD45RO/CCR7/CD25/CD127/CD95/CD27, CD4+ regulatory, stem cell-like memory, naive and central memory cells were sorted. This clone was detected only a few times. What was sequenced were expressed TCRB transcripts, since all of the isolated RNA had been reverse transcribed. Data came from immunoSEQ multiplex PCR; TCRdb stores just in-frame clones and leaves some out. This table has under 400,000 clones, about 20% appearing once.

Sequencing used naive CD4+ T cells from blood. This sequence joins TRBV5-6 and TRBJ2-6, with D unresolved. The TCR sequence derives from a woman aged 18 to 35 in good health. CDR3: CASSRRVSGANVLTF. Written as DNA, the CDR3 is TGTGCCAGCAGCCGCCGGGTATCTGGGGCCAACGTCCTGACTTTC.